A selection of T cell receptor beta chains follows, all from one sample in a study of blood T cell repertoires in COVID-19. Sequencing used immunoSEQ multiplex PCR; TCRdb keeps in-frame clones, though not all of them. The sample holds about 170,000 clones, about 86% seen once. Source material: peripheral blood. The receptors come from a young man with active or convalescent COVID-19. CDR3s include the opening cysteine and the closing phenylalanine or tryptophan. Fields, in order: D gene, V gene, J gene, clone size, CDR3 protein, CDR3 DNA. A D gene is named only where the DNA matches it firmly. Size is omitted from some rows. Given values are once, few, many or a class for expanded clones.

d_call: .; v_call: TRBV2; j_call: TRBJ2-3; clone_size: .; cdr3_aa: CAREQIGTDTQYF; cdr3_nt: TGTGCCAGAGAACAGATTGGGACAGATACGCAGTATTTT
d_call: TRBD2; v_call: TRBV20-1; j_call: TRBJ2-7; clone_size: .; cdr3_aa: CSASPLAGGYEQYF; cdr3_nt: TGCAGTGCTAGTCCCCTAGCGGGAGGCTACGAGCAGTACTTC
d_call: .; v_call: TRBV6-5; j_call: TRBJ1-1; clone_size: .; cdr3_aa: CASTRGSVGTEAFF; cdr3_nt: TGTGCCAGCACCCGGGGATCGGTGGGCACTGAAGCTTTCTTT
d_call: .; v_call: TRBV19; j_call: TRBJ2-1; clone_size: .; cdr3_aa: CASSGLNNEQFF; cdr3_nt: TGTGCCAGTAGTGGCCTTAACAATGAGCAGTTCTTC
d_call: TRBD2; v_call: TRBV4-3; j_call: TRBJ2-3; clone_size: .; cdr3_aa: CASSPTGLASTDTQYF; cdr3_nt: TGCGCCAGCAGCCCCACGGGACTAGCGAGCACAGATACGCAGTATTTT
d_call: .; v_call: TRBV11-2; j_call: TRBJ2-4; clone_size: .; cdr3_aa: CASRPGGAKNIQYF; cdr3_nt: TGTGCCAGCAGGCCAGGAGGGGCCAAAAACATTCAGTACTTC
d_call: .; v_call: TRBV4-3; j_call: TRBJ1-2; clone_size: .; cdr3_aa: CASSQAGGIGGYGYTF; cdr3_nt: TGCGCCAGCAGCCAAGCTGGAGGGATCGGAGGCTATGGCTACACCTTC
d_call: .; v_call: TRBV5-1; j_call: TRBJ1-1; clone_size: .; cdr3_aa: CASSLVPLDLNTEAFF; cdr3_nt: TGCGCCAGCAGCTTGGTTCCCCTAGATTTGAACACTGAAGCTTTCTTT
d_call: .; v_call: TRBV24-1; j_call: TRBJ2-3; clone_size: .; cdr3_aa: CATSERSGADTQYF; cdr3_nt: TGTGCCACCAGTGAAAGGTCAGGGGCGGATACGCAGTATTTT
d_call: TRBD2; v_call: TRBV3-1/TRBV3-2; j_call: TRBJ2-3; clone_size: .; cdr3_aa: CASSHFGLAGEEDTQYF; cdr3_nt: TGTGCCAGCAGCCATTTCGGACTAGCGGGGGAGGAAGATACGCAGTATTTT
d_call: .; v_call: TRBV3-1/TRBV3-2; j_call: TRBJ2-1; clone_size: few; cdr3_aa: CASSQAVPNEQFF; cdr3_nt: TGTGCCAGCAGCCAAGCTGTCCCTAATGAGCAGTTCTTC
d_call: TRBD1; v_call: TRBV5-4; j_call: TRBJ1-2; clone_size: .; cdr3_aa: CASSFRQGHYGYTF; cdr3_nt: TGTGCCAGCAGCTTTCGACAGGGCCACTATGGCTACACCTTC
d_call: .; v_call: TRBV19; j_call: TRBJ2-1; clone_size: once; cdr3_aa: CASSLTVYNEQFF; cdr3_nt: TGTGCCAGTAGTCTAACTGTCTACAATGAGCAGTTCTTC
d_call: .; v_call: TRBV4-1; j_call: TRBJ1-5; clone_size: once; cdr3_aa: CASSQLQGSNQPQHF; cdr3_nt: TGCGCCAGCAGCCAATTACAGGGTAGCAATCAGCCCCAGCATTTT
d_call: .; v_call: TRBV9; j_call: TRBJ2-3; clone_size: .; cdr3_aa: CASSVAPPTVSTDTQYF; cdr3_nt: TGTGCCAGCAGCGTAGCCCCCCCGACAGTTAGCACAGATACGCAGTATTTT
d_call: .; v_call: TRBV11-1; j_call: TRBJ1-1; clone_size: .; cdr3_aa: CASLKSGFGEAFF; cdr3_nt: TGTGCCAGCCTAAAATCAGGGTTTGGTGAAGCTTTCTTT
d_call: .; v_call: TRBV7-2; j_call: TRBJ1-5; clone_size: .; cdr3_aa: CASSDGENQPQHF; cdr3_nt: TGTGCCAGCAGCGACGGGGAGAATCAGCCCCAGCATTTT
d_call: TRBD1; v_call: TRBV7-7; j_call: TRBJ2-2; clone_size: .; cdr3_aa: CASSLRVPQGQGVRTGELFF; cdr3_nt: TGTGCCAGCAGCTTAAGGGTCCCTCAGGGACAGGGGGTGCGGACCGGGGAGCTGTTTTTT
d_call: TRBD1; v_call: TRBV5-1; j_call: TRBJ1-1; clone_size: .; cdr3_aa: CASSLNRGYMNTEAFF; cdr3_nt: TGCGCCAGCAGCTTAAACAGGGGGTACATGAACACTGAAGCTTTCTTT
d_call: .; v_call: TRBV25-1; j_call: TRBJ1-6; clone_size: .; cdr3_aa: CASSESGVYSPLHF; cdr3_nt: TGTGCCAGCAGTGAATCAGGGGTGTATTCACCCCTCCACTTT
d_call: .; v_call: TRBV14; j_call: TRBJ2-1; clone_size: .; cdr3_aa: CASSQWGGENEQFF; cdr3_nt: TGTGCCAGCAGCCAATGGGGCGGAGAAAATGAGCAGTTCTTC
d_call: .; v_call: TRBV3-1/TRBV3-2; j_call: TRBJ1-2; clone_size: once; cdr3_aa: CASSGLGADGYTF; cdr3_nt: TGTGCCAGCAGTGGTTTGGGAGCGGATGGCTACACCTTC
d_call: .; v_call: TRBV5-6; j_call: TRBJ1-5; clone_size: .; cdr3_aa: CASRVRGMDQPQHF; cdr3_nt: TGTGCCAGCCGGGTGAGAGGGATGGATCAGCCCCAGCATTTT
d_call: TRBD2; v_call: TRBV25-1; j_call: TRBJ2-1; clone_size: .; cdr3_aa: CASSALAGGTGNEQFF; cdr3_nt: TGTGCCAGCAGTGCCCTAGCGGGAGGCACGGGGAATGAGCAGTTCTTC
d_call: .; v_call: TRBV7-2; j_call: TRBJ1-2; clone_size: .; cdr3_aa: CASSLAGGISGYTF; cdr3_nt: TGTGCCAGCAGCTTGGCTGGAGGGATAAGTGGCTACACCTTC
d_call: .; v_call: TRBV3-1/TRBV3-2; j_call: TRBJ1-2; clone_size: .; cdr3_aa: CASSQDWALSDGYTF; cdr3_nt: TGTGCCAGCAGCCAAGATTGGGCATTATCGGATGGCTACACCTTC
d_call: TRBD1; v_call: TRBV5-1; j_call: TRBJ1-5; clone_size: .; cdr3_aa: CASSQTGGGNQPQHF; cdr3_nt: TGCGCCAGCAGCCAAACAGGGGGTGGAAATCAGCCCCAGCATTTT
d_call: .; v_call: TRBV11-3; j_call: TRBJ2-1; clone_size: .; cdr3_aa: CASSPLDEQFF; cdr3_nt: TGTGCCAGCAGCCCTTTAGATGAGCAGTTCTTC
d_call: TRBD1; v_call: TRBV5-1; j_call: TRBJ1-3; clone_size: few; cdr3_aa: CASSLGGQLSGNTIYF; cdr3_nt: TGCGCCAGCAGCTTGGGGGGACAGCTCTCTGGAAACACCATATATTTT
d_call: .; v_call: TRBV19; j_call: TRBJ1-1; clone_size: .; cdr3_aa: CATNSLGEDAEAFF; cdr3_nt: TGTGCCACCAACTCCCTCGGGGAGGACGCTGAAGCTTTCTTT
d_call: .; v_call: TRBV19; j_call: TRBJ2-5; clone_size: .; cdr3_aa: CASQTGETQYF; cdr3_nt: TGTGCCAGCCAGACCGGGGAGACCCAGTACTTC
d_call: .; v_call: TRBV28; j_call: TRBJ2-1; clone_size: .; cdr3_aa: CASSYYVRAGEQFF; cdr3_nt: TGTGCCAGCAGCTACTATGTGAGGGCGGGTGAGCAGTTCTTC
d_call: .; v_call: TRBV19; j_call: TRBJ1-1; clone_size: few; cdr3_aa: CATRGLMNTEAFF; cdr3_nt: TGTGCCACTAGGGGCCTCATGAACACTGAAGCTTTCTTT
d_call: .; v_call: TRBV7-3; j_call: TRBJ2-2; clone_size: once; cdr3_aa: CASSKQGSTGELFF; cdr3_nt: TGTGCCAGCAGTAAGCAGGGGTCCACCGGGGAGCTGTTTTTT
d_call: .; v_call: TRBV7-2; j_call: TRBJ1-3; clone_size: .; cdr3_aa: CASSAGGVLTSGNTIYF; cdr3_nt: TGTGCCAGCAGCGCGGGGGGGGTCTTAACCTCTGGAAACACCATATATTTT
d_call: TRBD2; v_call: TRBV10-3; j_call: TRBJ2-7; clone_size: .; cdr3_aa: CAISGASGAYYEQYF; cdr3_nt: TGTGCCATCAGTGGGGCTAGCGGGGCTTACTACGAGCAGTACTTC